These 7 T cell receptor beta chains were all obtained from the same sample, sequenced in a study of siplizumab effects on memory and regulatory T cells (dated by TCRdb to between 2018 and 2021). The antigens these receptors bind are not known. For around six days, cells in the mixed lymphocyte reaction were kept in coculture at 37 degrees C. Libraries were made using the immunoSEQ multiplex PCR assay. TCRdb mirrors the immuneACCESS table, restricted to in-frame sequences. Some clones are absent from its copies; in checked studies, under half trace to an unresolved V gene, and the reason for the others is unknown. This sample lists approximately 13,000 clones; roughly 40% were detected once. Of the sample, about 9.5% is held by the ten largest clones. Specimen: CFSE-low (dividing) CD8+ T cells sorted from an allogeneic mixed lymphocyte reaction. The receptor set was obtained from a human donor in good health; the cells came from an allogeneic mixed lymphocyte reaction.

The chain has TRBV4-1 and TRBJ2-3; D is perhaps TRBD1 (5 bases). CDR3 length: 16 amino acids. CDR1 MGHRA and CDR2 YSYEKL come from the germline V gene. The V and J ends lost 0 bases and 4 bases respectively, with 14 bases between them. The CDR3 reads CASSQDQGLFADTQYF. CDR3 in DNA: TGCGCCAGCAGCCAAGATCAGGGTTTGTTTGCAGATACGCAGTATTTT.

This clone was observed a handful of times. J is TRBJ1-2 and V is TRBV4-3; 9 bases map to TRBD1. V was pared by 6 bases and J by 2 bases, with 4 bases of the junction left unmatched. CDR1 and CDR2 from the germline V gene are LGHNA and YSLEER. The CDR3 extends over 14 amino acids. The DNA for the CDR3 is TGCGCCAGCAGTCCGGGACAGGGAAACTATGGCTACACCTTC. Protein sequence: CASSPGQGNYGYTF.

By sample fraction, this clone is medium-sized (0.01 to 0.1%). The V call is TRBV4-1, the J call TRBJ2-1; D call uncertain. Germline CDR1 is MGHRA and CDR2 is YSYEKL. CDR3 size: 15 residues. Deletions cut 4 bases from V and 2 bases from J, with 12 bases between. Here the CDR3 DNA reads TGCGCCAGCAGCCTCTTAGATGGAACCTACAATGAGCAGTTCTTC. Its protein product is CASSLLDGTYNEQFF.

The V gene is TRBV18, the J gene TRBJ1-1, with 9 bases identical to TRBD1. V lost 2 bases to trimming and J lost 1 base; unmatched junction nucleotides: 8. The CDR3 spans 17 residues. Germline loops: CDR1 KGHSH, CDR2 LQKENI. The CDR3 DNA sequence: TGTGCCAGCTCACCATCACAGGGGGCTGTGGGGAACACTGAAGCTTTCTTT. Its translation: CASSPSQGAVGNTEAFF.

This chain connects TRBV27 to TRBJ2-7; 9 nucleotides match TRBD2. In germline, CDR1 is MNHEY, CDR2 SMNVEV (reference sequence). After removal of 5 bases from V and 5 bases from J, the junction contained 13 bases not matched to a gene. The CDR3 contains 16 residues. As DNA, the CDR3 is TGTGCCAGCAGTGCCCTCGGGGTAGCGGGAGTGGACGAGCAGTACTTC. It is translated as CASSALGVAGVDEQYF.

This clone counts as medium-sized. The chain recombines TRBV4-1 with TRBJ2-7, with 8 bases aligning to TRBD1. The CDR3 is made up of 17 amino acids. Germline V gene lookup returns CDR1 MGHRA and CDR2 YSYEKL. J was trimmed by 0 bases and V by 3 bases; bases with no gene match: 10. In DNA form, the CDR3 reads TGCGCCAGCAGCCAGAGGCCCGGGACAGGAAACTCCTACGAGCAGTACTTC. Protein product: CASSQRPGTGNSYEQYF.

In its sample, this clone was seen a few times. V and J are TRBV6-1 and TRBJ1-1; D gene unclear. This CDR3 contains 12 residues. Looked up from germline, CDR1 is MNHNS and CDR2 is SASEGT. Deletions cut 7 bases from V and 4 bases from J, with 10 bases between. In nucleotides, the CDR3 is TGTGCCAGCACGGGGTCAAGCACTGAAGCTTTCTTT. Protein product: CASTGSSTEAFF.